This T cell receptor (beta chain) was sequenced during a study of blood T cell repertoires in COVID-19 (dated by TCRdb to 2020 to 2022). Regarding the research as a whole: The collaborator samples originated in the United States, Italy and Spain and spanned the acute and convalescent phases of COVID-19. The prospective study material was composed of cDNA or gDNA derived from T cells, B-cell-depleted T cells, or PBMCs. Subjects who had been exposed to COVID-19, were actively infected with it, or had recovered from it provided the deeply sampled blood TCRbeta repertoires that made up the dataset. A freely available public database, intended as a resource for researchers studying the immune response to SARS-CoV-2, is where the repertoires were released. Samples were obtained from the ongoing ImmuneRACE study (first 160 participants) and from some 1,200 subjects provided by 6 global collaborators. Sample metadata almost always included a de-identified subject ID, COVID-19 status, age in years and sex. Where HLA class I and class II types were available, the types were taken from metadata supplied by the sample provider, not from assay-based typing. Overall study results and their limits: The quantity of clinical and demographic metadata differed by source and by participant and was supplied without curation.

Of note for this clone: Its recognized antigen is unknown. Base-call qualities are not available, and no considerably larger clone is one nucleotide away.

TCRbeta CDR3 regions were amplified from genomic DNA by means of the immunoSEQ Assay, a bias-controlled multiplex PCR. The original methods were these. Nucleated cell counts per sample were estimated from amplification of reference gene primers within the assay. Sequence reads were collapsed and filtered to measure the absolute abundance of every unique TCRbeta CDR3 rearrangement. For each sample, productive Simpson clonality was calculated as the square root of Simpson's diversity index over productive rearrangements. TCRdb stores this immuneACCESS table with in-frame sequences only. Part of the clones is absent; in the studies checked, under half of the shortfall reflects unresolved V genes, and no reason is known for the rest. Clone size and V and J calls were adopted from that table, with D and trimming inferred from the DNA. The sample table lists some 150,000 clones, 60% to 85% of them with a count of one. 3.5% to 5% of the sample lies in the top ten.

The collaborating institutions used their own protocols to collect whole blood in K2EDTA tubes. For TCRbeta analysis, collaborators shipped samples as frozen whole blood, isolated PBMCs, or DNA extracted from either of those sample types. Germline trimming: 6 bases from V, 2 bases from J; junction bases outside gene matches: 6. The CDR3, cysteine through phenylalanine, is 16 amino acids long. The retained sequence is limited to the CDR3, 48 bases, with the frame set at the first base. CDR1 and CDR2 are read off the germline V gene (reference sequence) as LNHDA and SQIVND. Source material: peripheral blood. The sequence derives from a woman of 80 years or more with active or convalescent COVID-19. The chain uses TRBV19 and TRBJ2-5; the central 13 bases match TRBD2. The CDR3 reads as follows: CASRGTSGAQQETQYF. The nucleotides read TGTGCCAGTAGAGGGACTAGCGGGGCTCAGCAAGAGACCCAGTACTTC. The full variable domain, completed from the reference TRBV19 and TRBJ2-5 proteins outside the CDR3, reads DGGITQSPKYLFRKEGQNVTLSCEQNLNHDAMYWYRQDPGQGLRLIYYSQIVNDFQKGDIAEGYSVSREKKESFPLTVTSAQKNPTAFYLCASRGTSGAQQETQYFGPGTRLLVL.